This T cell receptor (beta chain) stems from a study of T cell responses to AZD1222 COVID-19 vaccine. Findings of the study overall: Distributed over spike, vaccine-associated CD4 TCRs predominated at 160-218 and 743-854. There were mostly white British donors and more females than males, and clonal diversity was possibly underestimated. Spike-specific TCR depth and breadth grew after two AZD1222 doses. Researchers took repertoire samples only after the peak T cell response had come.

This CDR3 has 16 amino acids. CDR1 LNHDA and CDR2 SQIVND come from the germline V gene (reference sequence). The V gene end was trimmed by 6 bases and the J gene end by 5 bases; junction bases not matched to a gene: 10. A word on this clone: Antigen unknown.

Assay used: immunoSEQ multiplex PCR; TCRdb lists only in-frame clones, some missing. Among tens of thousands of clones listed, approximately 78% were seen once. Sequencing used peripheral blood, obtained on day 0 of AZD1222 vaccination. The J gene is TRBJ1-5, the V gene TRBV19, with 10 nucleotides matching TRBD1. The sequence derives from an adult in good health. The CDR3 nucleotides read TGTGCCAGTAGATCCCCCGGGACAGGGGATCATCAGCCCCAGCATTTT. Translating gives CASRSPGTGDHQPQHF.